These 17 T cell receptor beta chains were sequenced from one sample in a study of T cells in Graves' hyperthyroidism and ophthalmopathy. What was amplified from RNA transcripts were TCR beta CDR3 regions. First-round RT-PCR with HTBI primers amplified the TCR CDR3 region. TCRdb re-called the multiplex PCR reads with MiXCR, one entry per CDR3 protein. This sample carries 20,000 to 30,000 distinct CDR3 sequences, around 50% of them seen once, and the ten largest clones take around 23%. The sequenced sample was blood. These receptors came from a woman aged 40 to 50 with Graves' hyperthyroidism that later progressed to Graves' ophthalmopathy.

This clonotype was observed a handful of times. The CDR3 region has the DNA TGCAGCGTCGCTAACAATGAGCAGTTCTTC. Translating gives CSVANNEQFF. This chain uses TRBV29-1 with TRBJ2-1; D gene ambiguous. This CDR3 has 10 residues. The germline V and J ends were trimmed by 6 bases and 5 bases, with 5 bases remaining between them. The V gene's germline CDR1 is SQVTM and CDR2 ANQGSEA.

This chain joins TRBV6-9 and TRBJ2-3, with a weak D call TRBD1 (6 bases). CDR1 is MNHGY and CDR2 is SVAAGI in the germline V gene. The V end lost 7 bases, the J end lost 5 bases, and 19 bases lay between the germline ends. The CDR3 spans 15 residues. CDR3 bases: TGTGCCAGCAAGTTTGGGTGGGACAAGCAAGATACGCAGTATTTT. It specifies CASKFGWDKQDTQYF.

Notes on this clonotype: The CDR3 carries no conserved terminal phenylalanine or tryptophan, so it likely arises from a read error. The chain combines TRBV5-1 with TRBJ2-2; D is ambiguous. Germline values: CDR1 SGHRS, CDR2 YFSETQ. This CDR3 region has 14 residues. CDR3 coding DNA: TGCACCAGCAGCTTGGCCCGGGACACCGGGGAGCTGTTTTCT. This gives the protein CTSSLARDTGELFS.

With respect to this clonotype: At one end, the junction sequence differs from germline, possibly due to a read error. The V call is TRBV7-7, the J call TRBJ2-2, with D uncertain. The CDR3 sequence is 15 residues long. Germline V CDR1 and CDR2: SSHAT, FNYEAQ (reference sequence). The CDR3 nucleotides are TGTGCTAGCAGCTTAGGTCCCCGGAACACCGGGGAGCTGTTTTTT. Residues: CASSLGPRNTGELFF. Full variable domain (outside the CDR3, taken from reference TRBV7-7 and TRBJ2-2): GAGVSQSPRYKVTKRGQDVTLRCDPISSHATLYWYQQALGQGPEFLTYFNYEAQPDKSGLPSDRFSAERPEGSISTLTIQRTEQRDSAMYRCASSLGPRNTGELFFGEGSRLTVL.

The rearrangement links TRBV25-1 to TRBJ1-1; 8 bases agree with TRBD1. The CDR3 has 21 amino acids. The ends lost 2 bases at V and 2 bases at J; junction bases unmatched: 22. The germline V gene encodes CDR1 MGHDK and CDR2 SYGVNS. The CDR3 DNA reads TGTGCCAGCAGTGAAAAGGGCCCCCGAGCAGGGGGCTGGACAGCCAACACTGAAGCTTTCTTT. It is translated as CASSEKGPRAGGWTANTEAFF.

The chain uses TRBV15 and TRBJ2-7; D is unclear. This CDR3 region has 15 residues. V lost 0 bases and J 0 bases, leaving 9 bases between the germline ends. Germline assignment: CDR1 LNHNV and CDR2 YYDKDF (reference sequence). The CDR3 is CATSRDYEVSYEQYF. In DNA, the CDR3 is TGTGCCACCAGCAGAGATTACGAGGTCTCCTACGAGCAGTACTTC.

The CDR3 DNA follows: TGTGCCAGCAGCTTATTGGGGAGTTCAAACAGAAAACTGTTTTTT. It translates to CASSLLGSSNRKLFF. The chain links TRBV7-9 to TRBJ1-4; D call uncertain. The CDR3 runs to 15 residues. Trimming took off 2 bases at V and 10 bases at J, with 17 bases between the two ends. Germline CDR1 is SEHNR and CDR2 is FQNEAQ (reference sequence).

In nucleotides, the CDR3 is TGCAGTGCTAGAGATTCCCCAGGGGAGCAGTTCTTC. Its translation: CSARDSPGEQFF. This chain links TRBV20-1 with TRBJ2-1; tentatively, D is TRBD1 (5 bases). Germline V gene lookup returns CDR1 DFQATT and CDR2 SNEGSKA (reference sequence). Trimming took 0 bases from V and 10 from J, leaving 10 bases between them. The CDR3 length is 12 residues.

This chain joins TRBV7-2 and TRBJ2-7; a possible D gene is TRBD1 (6 bases). V was cut by 1 base and J by 0 bases, with 10 bases left in between. The germline CDR1 and CDR2 sequences are SGHTA and FQGNSA. There are 15 residues in the CDR3. CDR3 amino acids: CASSLEQGLSYEQYF. The CDR3 DNA follows: TGTGCCAGCAGCTTAGAGCAGGGGCTCTCCTACGAGCAGTACTTC.

This rearrangement joins TRBV5-1 to TRBJ2-2, with a possible D match to TRBD1 (6 bases). Looked up from germline, CDR1 is SGHRS and CDR2 is YFSETQ. With 4 bases removed from V and 1 base from J, the gap between germline ends came to 14 bases. There are 16 residues in the CDR3. The DNA for the CDR3 is TGCGCCAGCAGCCTGGGGGTGACAGGGAACACCGGGGAGCTGTTTTTT. Its translation: CASSLGVTGNTGELFF.

This clonotype came up many times. This chain uses TRBV27 with TRBJ1-6; no clear D gene. The germline gives CDR1 MNHEY, CDR2 SMNVEV (reference sequence). The CDR3 has 10 residues. Trimming shortened V by 7 bases and J by 9 bases, and 4 bases separated the two germline ends. The CDR3 loop reads CASIGSPLHF. CDR3 in DNA: TGTGCCAGCATAGGTTCACCCCTCCACTTT.

In its sample, this clonotype was seen a few times. The chain links TRBV7-2 to TRBJ2-7, with D possibly matching TRBD2 (7 bases). V was trimmed by 2 bases and J by 4 bases, leaving 12 bases between them. Per germline, CDR1 SGHTA and CDR2 FQGNSA. The CDR3 sequence is 14 residues long. The CDR3 nucleotides read TGTGCCAGCAGCTTACAAGGGGGAGGGTACGAGCAGTACTTC. This codes for CASSLQGGGYEQYF.

This chain joins TRBV15 and TRBJ2-1; no definite D call. Germline V gene sequence: CDR1 LNHNV, CDR2 YYDKDF (reference sequence). Trimming removed 5 bases from V and 6 bases from J, with 23 bases in between. The CDR3 extends over 17 amino acids. The CDR3 spells CATSAQVILWTINEQFF. In DNA, the CDR3 is TGTGCCACCAGCGCTCAAGTAATTCTTTGGACGATCAATGAGCAGTTCTTC.

This clonotype was seen ten or more times. This sequence joins TRBV11-2 and TRBJ1-2; weak D call: TRBD1 (5 bases). Per the germline V gene, CDR1 is SGHAT and CDR2 is FQNNGV. The CDR3 totals 15 residues. The V gene lost 3 bases and the J gene lost 8 bases, with 19 bases spanning the gap. This chain's CDR3 is CASSFGAGTSGGYTF. The CDR3 nucleotides are TGTGCCAGCAGCTTCGGGGCAGGGACTTCGGGAGGCTACACCTTC.

This clonotype was recorded many times. The V and J genes are TRBV28 and TRBJ2-1; 10 bases line up with TRBD2. Germline V CDR1 and CDR2: MDHEN, SYDVKM. The J segment lost 3 bases and the V segment lost 6 bases, leaving 5 bases of the junction unmatched. The CDR3 runs to 15 residues. In nucleotides, the CDR3 is TGTGCCAGCAGCTGGGGGACTAGCGACTACAATGAGCAGTTCTTC. Amino acids: CASSWGTSDYNEQFF.

The V call is TRBV20-1, the J call TRBJ2-5; TRBD1 matches 9 bases. Germline V gene data show CDR1 as DFQATT and CDR2 as SNEGSKA (reference sequence). This CDR3 has 15 amino acids. V lost 6 bases to trimming and J lost 9 bases; unmatched junction nucleotides: 17. The CDR3 spells CSARTGGASNQPQYF. The CDR3 bases are TGCAGTGCAAGAACAGGGGGCGCGAGCAATCAGCCCCAGTACTTC.

The chain carries TRBV6-5 and TRBJ1-5, with 9 nucleotides matching TRBD1. V shed 5 bases, J shed 2 bases, and the junction held 4 bases outside the gene matches. CDR3 length equals 15 residues. In germline, CDR1 is MNHEY, CDR2 SVGAGI. The CDR3 loop reads CASSRTGVGNQPQHF. DNA for the CDR3: TGTGCCAGCAGTCGGACAGGGGTAGGCAATCAGCCCCAGCATTTT.